This entry lists 4 T cell receptor beta chains sequenced from one sample in a study of blood T cells in healthy people across ages. PCR was performed a second time for roughly 7 to 11 cycles using a sample-barcoded 5' primer and a J-beta primer mix. TCRdb reprocessed the 5' RACE reads via MiXCR and lists one record per CDR3 protein. The table has 500,000 to 550,000 distinct CDR3 sequences, around 24% seen once. The data also belong to a second study, concerning T cells of mothers and their children.

Sequencing input: blood. These receptors all come from a boy between 10 and 17 years old in good health.

This clonotype came up many times. V is TRBV11-1 and J is TRBJ2-1, with 8 bases that match TRBD1. This CDR3 has 15 residues. The V gene end was trimmed by 5 bases and the J gene end by 0 bases; junction bases not matched to a gene: 3. Germline CDR1 is SGHAT and CDR2 is FQDESV (reference sequence). CDR3 protein: CASSLGQGSYNEQFF. CDR3 nucleotides: TGTGCCAGCAGCCTTGGACAGGGCTCCTACAATGAGCAGTTCTTC.

Only a few counts were recorded for this clonotype. The J gene is TRBJ2-5, the V gene TRBV7-8; D perhaps matches TRBD2 (5 bases). The CDR3 length is 14 residues. The V gene's germline CDR1 is SGHVS and CDR2 FQNEAQ. The V and J ends lost 2 bases and 5 bases respectively, with 12 bases between them. The CDR3 coding sequence is TGTGCCAGCAGCTTAATGGGGAGTGGTGAGACCCAGTACTTC. Protein sequence: CASSLMGSGETQYF. Together with reference TRBV7-8 and TRBJ2-5, the CDR3 gives the full variable domain: GAGVSQSPRYKVAKRGQDVALRCDPISGHVSLFWYQQALGQGPEFLTYFQNEAQLDKSGLPSDRFFAERPEGSVSTLKIQRTQQEDSAVYLCASSLMGSGETQYFGPGTRLLVL.

The rearrangement uses TRBV2 and TRBJ2-7; a possible D gene is TRBD2 (5 bases). The CDR3 contains 14 residues. V was shortened by 6 bases and J by 4 bases, with 16 bases between the two germline ends. CDR1 and CDR2 from the germline V gene are SNHLY and FYNNEI. Written as DNA, the CDR3 is TGTGCCAGCAGGGAGGAACGGGGTCTATACGAGCAGTACTTC. Its translation: CASREERGLYEQYF.

This chain connects TRBV20-1 to TRBJ2-4; 7 bases fit TRBD2. The V gene end was trimmed by 5 bases and the J gene end by 0 bases; junction bases not matched to a gene: 7. The CDR3 sequence is 15 residues long. Germline CDR1 reads DFQATT; CDR2 reads SNEGSKA (reference sequence). CDR3 in amino acids: CSASLAAQAKNIQYF. The CDR3 nucleotides read TGCAGTGCTTCTCTAGCGGCCCAAGCCAAAAACATTCAGTACTTC.